Below, one TCR beta chain is given with its context. These data are taken from a study of cytomegalovirus exposure and HLA in healthy donors. Study as a whole: When 398 donors were genotyped, just over 80% of them were found to fall in the Caucasian-associated ancestry cluster.

This CDR3 is built from 15 residues. V was cut by 5 bases and J by 1 base, with 14 bases left in between. Germline V lookup: CDR1 SGHTA, CDR2 FQGNSA. The PCR was carried out with 60 Vbeta primers and 13 Jbeta primers. Here immunoSEQ multiplex PCR was the method, and the copy in TCRdb shows in-frame clones only, minus some. This sample's table has about 160,000 clones. The TCR was taken from a woman in her sixties or seventies in good health and CMV-seronegative. This chain connects TRBV7-2 to TRBJ1-1, with a weak D call TRBD1 (5 bases). Sequenced material: PBMCs. The CDR3 coding sequence is TGTGCCAGCAGCCCCCCGGGGGGTCCGAACACTGAAGCTTTCTTT. Protein sequence: CASSPPGGPNTEAFF. The full variable domain, its missing parts supplied by reference TRBV7-2 and TRBJ1-1, is GAGVSQSPSNKVTEKGKDVELRCDPISGHTALYWYRQSLGQGLEFLIYFQGNSAPDKSGLPSDRFSAERTGGSVSTLTIQRTQQEDSAVYLCASSPPGGPNTEAFFGQGTRLTVV.